The clone carrying this T cell receptor (beta chain) was seen only a few times. What it recognizes is unknown. These data come from a study of T cells after yellow fever vaccination. The CDR3 contains 16 residues. From germline, CDR1 is LGHNA and CDR2 YNFKEQ. The V end lost 0 bases, the J end lost 10 bases, and 18 bases lay between the germline ends. Study results and limitations: Among all clonotypes, a small share was observed in both CD4 and CD8 compartments. Abundant bulk-population clonotypes could contaminate the FACS-sorted repertoires.

MiXCR, run by TCRdb on the 5' RACE reads, gives a single entry per CDR3 protein. The repertoire includes about 180,000 distinct CDR3 sequences, approximately 6.2% of them detected once, and just under 3% sits in the top ten. The sequencing here drew on CD4+ T cells sorted from PBMCs, taken on the day of the first yellow fever vaccination. The clonotype comes from a man younger than 35 who received the YFV17D yellow fever vaccine. The V and J genes are TRBV4-2 and TRBJ1-4, with D hard to call. CDR3 amino acids: CASSQDSLPNPAKLFF. The CDR3, as DNA: TGTGCCAGCAGCCAAGATTCTCTCCCAAACCCGGCAAAACTGTTTTTT.